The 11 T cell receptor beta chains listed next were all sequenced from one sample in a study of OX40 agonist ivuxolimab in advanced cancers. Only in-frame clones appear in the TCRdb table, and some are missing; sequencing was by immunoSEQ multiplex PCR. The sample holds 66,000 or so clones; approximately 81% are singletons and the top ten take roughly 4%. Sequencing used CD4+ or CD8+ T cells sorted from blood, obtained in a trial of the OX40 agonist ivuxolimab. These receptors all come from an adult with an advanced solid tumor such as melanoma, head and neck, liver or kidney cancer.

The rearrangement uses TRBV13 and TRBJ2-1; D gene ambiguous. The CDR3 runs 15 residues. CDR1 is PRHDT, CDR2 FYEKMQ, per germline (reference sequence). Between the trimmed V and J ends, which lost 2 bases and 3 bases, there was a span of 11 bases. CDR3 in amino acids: CASSLNIGNYNEQFF. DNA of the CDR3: TGTGCCAGCAGCTTAAATATAGGAAACTACAATGAGCAGTTCTTC. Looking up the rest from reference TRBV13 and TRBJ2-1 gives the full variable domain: AAGVIQSPRHLIKEKRETATLKCYPIPRHDTVYWYQQGPGQDPQFLISFYEKMQSDKGSIPDRFSAQQFSDYHSELNMSSLELGDSALYFCASSLNIGNYNEQFFGPGTRLTVL.

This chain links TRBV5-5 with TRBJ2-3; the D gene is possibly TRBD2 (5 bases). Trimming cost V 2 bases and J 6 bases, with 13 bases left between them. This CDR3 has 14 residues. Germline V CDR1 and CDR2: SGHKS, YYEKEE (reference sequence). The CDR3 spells CASSFGWTADTQYF. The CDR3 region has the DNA TGTGCCAGCAGCTTTGGGTGGACTGCGGATACGCAGTATTTT.

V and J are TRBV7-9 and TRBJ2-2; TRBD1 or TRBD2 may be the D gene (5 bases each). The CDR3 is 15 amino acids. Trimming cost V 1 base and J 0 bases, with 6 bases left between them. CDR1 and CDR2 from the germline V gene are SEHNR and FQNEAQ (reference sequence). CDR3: CASSLGGTNTGELFF. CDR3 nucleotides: TGTGCCAGCAGCTTAGGGGGGACGAACACCGGGGAGCTGTTTTTT. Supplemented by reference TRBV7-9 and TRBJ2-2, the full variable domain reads DTGVSQNPRHKITKRGQNVTFRCDPISEHNRLYWYRQTLGQGPEFLTYFQNEAQLEKSRLLSDRFSAERPKGSFSTLEIQRTEQGDSAMYLCASSLGGTNTGELFFGEGSRLTVL.

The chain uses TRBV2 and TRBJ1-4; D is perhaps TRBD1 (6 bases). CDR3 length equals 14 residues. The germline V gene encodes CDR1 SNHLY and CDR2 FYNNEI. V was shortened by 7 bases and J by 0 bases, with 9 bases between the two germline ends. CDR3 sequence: CASNREATNEKLFF. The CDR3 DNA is TGTGCCAGCAACAGGGAGGCAACTAATGAAAAACTGTTTTTT.

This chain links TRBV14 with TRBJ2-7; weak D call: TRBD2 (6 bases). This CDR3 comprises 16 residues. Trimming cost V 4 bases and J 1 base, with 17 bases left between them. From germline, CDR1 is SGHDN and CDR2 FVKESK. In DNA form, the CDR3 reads TGTGCCAGCAGCCCCCGGGGCGGGGTTGGGTCCTACGAGCAGTACTTC. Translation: CASSPRGGVGSYEQYF. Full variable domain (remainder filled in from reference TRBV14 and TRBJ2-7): EAGVTQFPSHSVIEKGQTVTLRCDPISGHDNLYWYRRVMGKEIKFLLHFVKESKQDESGMPNNRFLAERTGGTYSTLKVQPAELEDSGVYFCASSPRGGVGSYEQYFGPGTRLTVT.

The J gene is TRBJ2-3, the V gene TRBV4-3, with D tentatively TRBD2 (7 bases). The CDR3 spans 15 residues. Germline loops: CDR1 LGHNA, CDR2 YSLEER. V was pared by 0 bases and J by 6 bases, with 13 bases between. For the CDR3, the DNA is TGCGCCAGCAGCCAAGATTCGGGGGGCGGGGATACGCAGTATTTT. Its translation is CASSQDSGGGDTQYF.

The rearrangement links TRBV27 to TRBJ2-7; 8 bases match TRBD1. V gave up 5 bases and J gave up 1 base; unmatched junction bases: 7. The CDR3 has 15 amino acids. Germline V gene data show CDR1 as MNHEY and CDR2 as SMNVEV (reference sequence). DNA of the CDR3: TGTGCCAGCAGTATAGGACAGGGATGGTCCTACGAGCAGTACTTC. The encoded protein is CASSIGQGWSYEQYF.

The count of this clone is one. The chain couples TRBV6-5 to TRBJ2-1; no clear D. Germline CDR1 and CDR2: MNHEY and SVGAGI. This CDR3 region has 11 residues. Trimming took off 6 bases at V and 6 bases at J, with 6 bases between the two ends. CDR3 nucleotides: TGTGCCAGCAGCGCCAGCAATGAGCAGTTCTTC. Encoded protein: CASSASNEQFF.

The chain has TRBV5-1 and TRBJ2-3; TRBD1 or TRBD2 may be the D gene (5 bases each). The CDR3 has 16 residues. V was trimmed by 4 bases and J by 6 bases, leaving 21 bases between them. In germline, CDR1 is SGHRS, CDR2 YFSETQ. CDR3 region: CASSRGRHASVDTQYF. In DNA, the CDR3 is TGCGCCAGCAGCAGGGGACGCCATGCATCGGTCGATACGCAGTATTTT.

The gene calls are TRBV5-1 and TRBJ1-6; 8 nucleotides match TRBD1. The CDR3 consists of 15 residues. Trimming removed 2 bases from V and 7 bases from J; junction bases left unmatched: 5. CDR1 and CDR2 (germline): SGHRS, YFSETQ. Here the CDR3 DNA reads TGCGCCAGCAGCTTAGAGACAGGGGCCAATTCACCCCTCCACTTT. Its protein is CASSLETGANSPLHF.

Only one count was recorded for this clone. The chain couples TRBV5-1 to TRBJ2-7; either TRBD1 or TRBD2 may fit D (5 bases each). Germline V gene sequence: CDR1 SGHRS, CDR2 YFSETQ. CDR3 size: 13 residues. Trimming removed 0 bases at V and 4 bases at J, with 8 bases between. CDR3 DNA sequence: TGCGCCAGCAGCTTGGTGGGGGATTACGAGCAGTACTTC. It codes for CASSLVGDYEQYF.